Listed below are T cell receptor beta chains from one sample, sequenced in a study of CD8 T cells in ankylosing spondylitis. TCRdb reprocessed the 5' RACE reads via MiXCR and lists one record per CDR3 protein. Altogether more than 150,000 distinct CDR3 sequences are present, 11% being singletons, with the ten largest covering 25% to 35%. Specimen: blood, either unsorted or a sorted T cell fraction (not recorded which). The receptors come from a male donor with ankylosing spondylitis or in good health (not recorded which). Each CDR3 is given with its conserved first and last residue. Clone size appears in some rows only: once, few, many, or a class for an expanded clone.

abundance,v_gene,j_gene,CDR3aa
many,TRBV5-5,TRBJ1-2,CASSLNSLSNYGYTF
many,TRBV28,TRBJ1-4,CASSVEGLRTGPFF
many,TRBV27,TRBJ1-6,CASSLSAGTPSPLHF
many,TRBV6-2/TRBV6-3,TRBJ2-5,CASSPDRALETQYF
many,TRBV27,TRBJ1-2,CASRPNLGGYTF
NA,TRBV11-3,TRBJ2-1,CASSSANYNEQFF
many,TRBV6-5,TRBJ1-6,CASSYFGQANSPLHF
many,TRBV20-1,TRBJ1-1,CSARSRAGQGAGEAFF
many,TRBV25-1,TRBJ2-3,CASSSGVTDTQYF
many,TRBV15,TRBJ1-5,CATSKQGSNQPQHF
many,TRBV9,TRBJ2-2,CASSLTGSNTGELFF
many,TRBV11-2,TRBJ1-4,CASSSMRTGEKLFF
few,TRBV7-2,TRBJ2-7,CASSPLVGSGTYEQYF
few,TRBV11-2,TRBJ2-1,CASSLDWAGGAYNEQFF
many,TRBV19,TRBJ2-1,CASSVSGTYNEQFF
once,TRBV5-1,TRBJ2-2,CASSSLRRSTGELFF
few,TRBV11-1,TRBJ2-2,CASSPDFTGELFF
many,TRBV12-3/TRBV12-4,TRBJ2-2,CASSRASGNTGELFF
few,TRBV6-5,TRBJ2-1,CASSYRGPYNEQFF
many,TRBV20-1,TRBJ1-1,CSARFPLGDTEAFF
NA,TRBV11-3,TRBJ1-1,CASSTHRGGVTEAFF
many,TRBV6-1,TRBJ1-2,CASSRDGSYGYTF
few,TRBV7-2,TRBJ1-5,CASSPGQGPFYQPQHF
NA,TRBV10-3,TRBJ1-3,CAISPGVSGNTIYF
few,TRBV12-3/TRBV12-4,TRBJ2-5,CGTGQSPETQYF
many,TRBV6-2/TRBV6-3,TRBJ1-2,CASRPPGQGTGYTF
many,TRBV30,TRBJ2-1,CAWSPGLGLNEQFF
many,TRBV3-1,TRBJ2-1,CASSQVSGGSEHNEQFF
NA,TRBV28,TRBJ2-7,CASTPALAVYEQYF
NA,TRBV5-1,TRBJ2-1,CASSLGGPSYNEQFF
many,TRBV20-1,TRBJ1-5,CSARGQDNQPQHF
many,TRBV5-1,TRBJ2-7,CASSTPRDRNYEQYF
few,TRBV11-1,TRBJ2-7,CASSSGQILYEQYF
few,TRBV18,TRBJ1-6,CASSRENSPLHF
NA,TRBV20-1,TRBJ2-1,CSARDYLAGVSNEQFF
many,TRBV28,TRBJ2-7,CASRGSYEQYF
NA,TRBV6-4,TRBJ2-1,CASSVGSGGYNEQFF
many,TRBV24-1,TRBJ2-2,CATSDPAGGTPTGELFF